The next 10 T cell receptor beta chains were all read from a single sample in a study of T-cell reconstitution after alpha-beta-depleted transplantation in children. The authors prepared the TCRbeta library with unique molecular identifiers. MiXCR was run by TCRdb on the PCR reads, yielding one entry per CDR3 protein. The data show about 91,000 distinct CDR3 sequences, 7% to 10% seen once. The sequences come from PBMCs from the stem cell graft donor, collected from the stem cell graft. Source of these receptors: a human donor who donated a stem cell graft to a child with congenital amegakaryocytic thrombocytopenia.

This clonotype has at least ten counts. This sequence joins TRBV12-3 or TRBV12-4 and TRBJ2-5, with TRBD2 identical over 9 bases. The CDR3 spans 16 residues. V was pared by 8 bases and J by 0 bases, with 10 bases of the junction left unmatched. For the CDR3, the DNA is TGTGCCAGCTCCCGAAGGCTAGCGGGGTACCAAGAGACCCAGTACTTC. As protein: CASSRRLAGYQETQYF.

A single count supports this clonotype. The genes are TRBV7-2 and TRBJ2-1; D is ambiguous. The CDR3 runs 13 residues. Trimming cost V 1 base and J 6 bases, with 7 bases left between them. Germline V CDR1 and CDR2: SGHTA, FQGNSA. CDR3 sequence (DNA): TGTGCCAGCAGCTTAGGGTACACCAATGAGCAGTTCTTC. Translated, it gives CASSLGYTNEQFF.

There are many counts of this clonotype. This rearrangement joins TRBV12-3 or TRBV12-4 to TRBJ2-2; no clear D gene. Trimming pared 1 base from V and 4 bases from J, leaving 7 bases between. The CDR3 has 14 residues. The DNA of the CDR3 is TGTGCCAGCAGTTTAGGGGCCGGCACCGGGGAGCTGTTTTTT. Its protein is CASSLGAGTGELFF.

This clonotype appeared many times. The V call is TRBV7-9, the J call TRBJ2-7, with D perhaps matching TRBD1 (5 bases). Germline values: CDR1 SEHNR, CDR2 FQNEAQ (reference sequence). Trimming stripped 6 bases from V and 4 bases from J, with 7 bases between. This CDR3 has 11 residues. The CDR3 nucleotides are TGTGCCAGCAGTAGGGGTTACGAGCAGTACTTC. Protein product: CASSRGYEQYF.

Many counts were recorded for this clonotype. The V and J genes are TRBV7-8 and TRBJ2-7; perhaps TRBD1 as D (6 bases). Germline V gives CDR1 SGHVS, CDR2 FQNEAQ. The CDR3 runs 16 residues. V was shortened by 5 bases and J by 1 base, with 18 bases between the two germline ends. CDR3 sequence: CASSRGVDRRSYEQYF. CDR3 DNA sequence: TGTGCCAGCAGCCGCGGAGTCGACAGGCGTTCCTACGAGCAGTACTTC. Full variable domain (remainder filled in from reference TRBV7-8 and TRBJ2-7): GAGVSQSPRYKVAKRGQDVALRCDPISGHVSLFWYQQALGQGPEFLTYFQNEAQLDKSGLPSDRFFAERPEGSVSTLKIQRTQQEDSAVYLCASSRGVDRRSYEQYFGPGTRLTVT.

This clonotype showed up many times. The V gene is TRBV20-1, the J gene TRBJ2-7; the match to TRBD1 covers 9 bases. V shed 5 bases and J 4 bases; nucleotides not matched to a gene: 18. The CDR3 has 17 residues. Germline V gene data show CDR1 as DFQATT and CDR2 as SNEGSKA (reference sequence). The CDR3, as DNA: TGCAGTGCTCACCCACCGAGTCCTAGGACAGGGGTATACGAGCAGTACTTC. Translated, it gives CSAHPPSPRTGVYEQYF.

In this sample, this clonotype turned up many times. The rearrangement links TRBV20-1 to TRBJ2-7; 10 positions match TRBD2. The CDR3 consists of 14 residues. Germline V gene sequence: CDR1 DFQATT, CDR2 SNEGSKA (reference sequence). Trimming removed 5 bases from V and 7 bases from J; junction bases left unmatched: 11. The CDR3 nucleotides read TGCAGTGCTGCCCCTAGCGGGAGTTCGGGTGAGCAGTACTTC. It specifies CSAAPSGSSGEQYF.

This chain uses TRBV28 with TRBJ1-1, with 7 bases fitting TRBD1. Germline CDR1 and CDR2: MDHEN and SYDVKM. The CDR3 is 16 residues long. V shed 5 bases, J shed 0 bases, and the junction held 9 bases outside the gene matches. CDR3 protein: CASSRTTGTVNTEAFF. CDR3 sequence (DNA): TGTGCCAGCAGTCGAACTACCGGGACAGTGAACACTGAAGCTTTCTTT. The full variable domain, its missing parts supplied by reference TRBV28 and TRBJ1-1, is DVKVTQSSRYLVKRTGEKVFLECVQDMDHENMFWYRQDPGLGLRLIYFSYDVKMKEKGDIPEGYSVSREKKERFSLILESASTNQTSMYLCASSRTTGTVNTEAFFGQGTRLTVV.

This clonotype has a count of ten or more. The chain uses TRBV5-5 and TRBJ2-2; TRBD2 might be the D (5 bases). Between the trimmed V and J ends, which lost 3 bases and 0 bases, there was a span of 6 bases. The CDR3 sequence is 14 residues long. Germline values: CDR1 SGHKS, CDR2 YYEKEE (reference sequence). The CDR3: CASSSSPNTGELFF. CDR3 sequence (DNA): TGTGCCAGCAGCTCTAGCCCGAACACCGGGGAGCTGTTTTTT.

This clonotype has ten or more counts. The J gene is TRBJ2-2, the V gene TRBV5-1, with D perhaps matching TRBD2 (7 bases). The CDR3 length is 15 residues. From germline, CDR1 is SGHRS and CDR2 YFSETQ. Trimming took off 5 bases at V and 3 bases at J, with 14 bases between the two ends. The CDR3 loop reads CASRPRGADTGELFF. The CDR3 DNA is TGCGCCAGCAGGCCTCGGGGGGCCGACACCGGGGAGCTGTTTTTT.